The entry below describes one TCR beta chain. There are a few counts of this clonotype. What this receptor recognizes is not known. Base qualities are not at hand, and no much larger clone is one base apart. This sample stems from a study of T cells in Graves' hyperthyroidism and ophthalmopathy (dated by TCRdb to between 2018 and 2021). Concerning the study at large: Peripheral blood samples were taken at initial diagnosis, before any treatment was given. A discovery cohort of fewer than 110 patients, roughly 40 with Graves' ophthalmopathy and roughly 59 with stable Graves' hyperthyroidism, was used to find distinguishing TCR V-J signatures. TCR Vbeta CDR3 sequencing of 140 or so peripheral blood samples (under 45 ophthalmopathy, roughly 74 hyperthyroidism and approximately 17 progressor patients) is reported in the paper. The approximately 90 discovery patients were randomly split 7:3 into training and test sets. Thyroid tissue and blood T-cell repertoires from more than 5 Graves' hyperthyroidism patients were also compared in the study. Prospective prediction of ophthalmopathy was tested in an independent validation cohort consisting of fewer than 20 hyperthyroidism patients and about 17 patients who later progressed to ophthalmopathy. Once sampling was done, hyperthyroidism patients were given methimazole at a starting dose of 30 mg daily, whereas ophthalmopathy patients were given high-dose intravenous methylprednisolone.

What the research found in general, with its limitations: No statistical method was used to set the sample size in advance, and investigators knew the group allocation. Most expanded thyroid clonotypes (frequency above 0.001) were also detected in blood, suggesting blood repertoires may reflect thyroid immune responses. A 13 V-J signature model separated ophthalmopathy from stable hyperthyroidism, with around 91% sensitivity and about 81% specificity in cross-validation and 80%/75% in testing. During validation, the model predicted progression to ophthalmopathy a median of roughly 7.1 months ahead of onset, with around 70% sensitivity and about 72% specificity.

CDR1 and CDR2 were assigned from the germline V gene as SGHRS and YFSETQ. The CDR3 holds 14 amino acids from the cysteine to the phenylalanine. The read is trimmed to its CDR3 DNA, 42 bases read in frame from base 1. V is pared back by 4 bases and J by 2 bases, with 10 bases lying between the germline termini. The TCR beta CDR3 regions were amplified from RNA transcripts. A first-round RT-PCR of the TCR CDR3 used the HTBI primer set with the Qiagen OneStep RT-PCR kit. Libraries were constructed in a second round of multiplex PCR, after which size selection and purification were carried out. Paired-end sequencing of the libraries was performed with 100 bp reads on an Illumina HiSeq2000. The original methods were these. Raw data were processed with SOAPnuke, discarding reads with adapters, uncalled bases, mean Phred below 15, or no exact constant-primer or identifier match. COPE v1.2.5 was used to merge high-quality paired reads, and clonotypes were defined as unique nucleotide sequences. MiTCR v1.1 was used to align clonotypes to the IMGT TRBV, TRBD and TRBJ reference segments. The analysis was restricted to V-J combinations with a frequency above 0.0001, which together covered 99.2% of the repertoires. The TCS score was defined as the ratio of F50 (clonal expansion) to E x V (chaos), calculated using BLOSUM62-based TCRdist between CDR3 peptides within each V-J. Welch's t-statistics and random forest reduced roughly 500 V-J features to 13, which were used in a naive Bayes classifier (R e1071). TCRdb took the public reads, trimmed them with fastp at Q25, ran MiXCR for clone calling and kept in-frame beta chains. A single entry per CDR3 protein holds the most common genes and DNA from its merged rows. The V and J calls were determined by TCRdb, not by the authors. The sample has roughly 650,000 distinct CDR3 sequences on record, 15% to 20% of them singletons. Together, the top ten hold around 3.3% of the sample.

Moderately to severely active disease, a Clinical Activity Score of at least 3, a NOSPECS grade of at least 4, and a duration under 3 months were present in ophthalmopathy patients. Exclusion was applied to patients with uncontrolled infections, other autoimmune diseases, pregnancy or lactation. Diagnoses relied on clinical symptoms, serum thyroxine and TRAb, thyroid ultrasound and orbital computed tomography. Ficoll-Paque density gradient centrifugation was used to isolate PBMCs from about 9.4 ml of fresh peripheral blood. Trizol reagent was used to extract total RNA, and RNA quality was then checked on an Agilent 2100 Bioanalyzer.

The sequence links TRBV5-1 to TRBJ1-5; the D gene identity is not certain. This clonotype was sampled from a woman in her forties with Graves' ophthalmopathy. The sample taken for sequencing was blood. At the DNA level, the sequence is TGCGCCAGCAGCAGTGGAGGGCGCAATCAGCCCCAGCATTTT. Its coded protein is CASSSGGRNQPQHF.